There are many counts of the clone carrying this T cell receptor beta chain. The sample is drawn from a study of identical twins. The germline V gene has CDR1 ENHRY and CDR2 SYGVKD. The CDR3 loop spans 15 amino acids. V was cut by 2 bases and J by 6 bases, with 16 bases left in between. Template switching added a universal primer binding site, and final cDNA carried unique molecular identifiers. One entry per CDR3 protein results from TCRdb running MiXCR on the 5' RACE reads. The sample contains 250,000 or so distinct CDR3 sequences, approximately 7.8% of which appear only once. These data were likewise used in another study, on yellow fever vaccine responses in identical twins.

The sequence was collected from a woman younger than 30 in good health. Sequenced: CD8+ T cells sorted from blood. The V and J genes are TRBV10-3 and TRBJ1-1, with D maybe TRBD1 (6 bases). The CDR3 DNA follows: TGTGCCATCAGTGAGGGACAGCGGAATGGGGCTGAAGCTTTCTTT. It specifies CAISEGQRNGAEAFF.